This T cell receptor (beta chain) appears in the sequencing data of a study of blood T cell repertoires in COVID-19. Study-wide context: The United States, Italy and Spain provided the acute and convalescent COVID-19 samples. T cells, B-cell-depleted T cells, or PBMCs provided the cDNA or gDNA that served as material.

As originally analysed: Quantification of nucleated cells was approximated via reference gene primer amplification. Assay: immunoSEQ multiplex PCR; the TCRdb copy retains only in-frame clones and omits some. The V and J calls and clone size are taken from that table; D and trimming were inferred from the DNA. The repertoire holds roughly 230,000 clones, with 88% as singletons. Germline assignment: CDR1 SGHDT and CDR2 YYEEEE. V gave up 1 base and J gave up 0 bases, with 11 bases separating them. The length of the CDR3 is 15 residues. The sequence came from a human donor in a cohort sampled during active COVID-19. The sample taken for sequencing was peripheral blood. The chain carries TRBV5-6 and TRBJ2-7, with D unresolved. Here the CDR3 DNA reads TGTGCCAGCAGCTTGTGGGCTCGCCTCTCCTACGAGCAGTACTTC. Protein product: CASSLWARLSYEQYF.